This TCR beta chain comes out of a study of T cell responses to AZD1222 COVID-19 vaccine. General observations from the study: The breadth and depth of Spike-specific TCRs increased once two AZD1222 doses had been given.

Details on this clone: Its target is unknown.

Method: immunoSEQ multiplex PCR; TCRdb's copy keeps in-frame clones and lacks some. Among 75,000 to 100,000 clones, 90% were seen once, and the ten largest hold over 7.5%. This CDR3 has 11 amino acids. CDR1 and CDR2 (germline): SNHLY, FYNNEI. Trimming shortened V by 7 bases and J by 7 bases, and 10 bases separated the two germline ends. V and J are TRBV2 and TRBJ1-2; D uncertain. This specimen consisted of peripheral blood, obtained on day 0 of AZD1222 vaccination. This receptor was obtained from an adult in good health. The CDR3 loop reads CASNEEGGYTF. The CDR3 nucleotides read TGTGCCAGCAACGAGGAGGGTGGCTACACCTTC.